This record covers a single T cell receptor (beta chain). Unique molecular identifiers were built into the TCRbeta library. TCRdb used MiXCR to reprocess the PCR reads, holding one entry per CDR3 protein. The sample carries approximately 520,000 distinct CDR3 sequences, 32% recorded once. These data originate in a study of T-cell reconstitution after alpha-beta-depleted transplantation in children. Germline lookup yields CDR1 SGHTA and CDR2 FQGTGA. V was cut by 4 bases and J by 5 bases, with 17 bases left in between. The CDR3 totals 15 residues. Sample: PBMCs from the stem cell graft donor, taken from the stem cell graft. This chain uses TRBV7-3 with TRBJ2-5; D might be TRBD2 (5 bases). This TCR was recovered from a human donor who donated a stem cell graft to a child with aplastic anemia. The CDR3, as DNA: TGTGCCAGCAGCTGGGGTCCCCGGGATGTGGAGACCCAGTACTTC. Translated, it gives CASSWGPRDVETQYF.